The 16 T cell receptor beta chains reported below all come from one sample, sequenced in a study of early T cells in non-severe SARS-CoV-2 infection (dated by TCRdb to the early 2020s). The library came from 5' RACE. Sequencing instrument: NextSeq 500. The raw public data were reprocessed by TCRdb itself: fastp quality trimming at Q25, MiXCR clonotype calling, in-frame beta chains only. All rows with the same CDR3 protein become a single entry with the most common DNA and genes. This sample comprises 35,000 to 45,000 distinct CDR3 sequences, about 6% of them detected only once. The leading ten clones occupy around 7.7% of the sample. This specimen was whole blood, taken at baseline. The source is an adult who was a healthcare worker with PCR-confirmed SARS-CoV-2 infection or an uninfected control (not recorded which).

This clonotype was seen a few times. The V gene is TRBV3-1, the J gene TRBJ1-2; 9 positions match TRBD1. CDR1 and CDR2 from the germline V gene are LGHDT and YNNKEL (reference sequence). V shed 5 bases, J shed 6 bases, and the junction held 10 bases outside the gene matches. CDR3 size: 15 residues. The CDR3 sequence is CASSYRGLEEDGYTF. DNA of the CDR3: TGTGCCAGCAGCTACAGGGGGCTGGAGGAAGATGGCTACACCTTC.

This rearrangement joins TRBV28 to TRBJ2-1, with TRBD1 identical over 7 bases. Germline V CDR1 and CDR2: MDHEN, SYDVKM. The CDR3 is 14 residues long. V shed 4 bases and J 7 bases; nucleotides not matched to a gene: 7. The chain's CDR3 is CASSSTGTGNEQFF. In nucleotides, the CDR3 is TGTGCCAGCAGTTCGACAGGGACGGGAAATGAGCAGTTCTTC.

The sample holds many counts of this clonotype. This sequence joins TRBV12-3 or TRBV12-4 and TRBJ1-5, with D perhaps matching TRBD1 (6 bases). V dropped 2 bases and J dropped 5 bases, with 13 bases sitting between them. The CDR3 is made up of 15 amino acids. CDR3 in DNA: TGTGCCAGCAGTTTAAAAAGGGGGATTGATCAGCCCCAGCATTTT. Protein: CASSLKRGIDQPQHF.

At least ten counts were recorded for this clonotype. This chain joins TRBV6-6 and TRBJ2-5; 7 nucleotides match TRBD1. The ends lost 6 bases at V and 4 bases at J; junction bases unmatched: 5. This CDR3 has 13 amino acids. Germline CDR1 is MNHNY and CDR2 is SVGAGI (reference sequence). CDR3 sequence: CASRQGVRETQYF. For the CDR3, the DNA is TGTGCCAGCAGGCAGGGGGTTCGAGAGACCCAGTACTTC.

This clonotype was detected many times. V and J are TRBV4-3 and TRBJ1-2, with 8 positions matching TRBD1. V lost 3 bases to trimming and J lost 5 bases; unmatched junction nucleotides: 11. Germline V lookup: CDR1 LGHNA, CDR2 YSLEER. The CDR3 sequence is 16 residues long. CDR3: CASSQEGTGSPYGYTF. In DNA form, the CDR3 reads TGCGCCAGCAGCCAGGAAGGGACAGGTTCCCCTTATGGCTACACCTTC.

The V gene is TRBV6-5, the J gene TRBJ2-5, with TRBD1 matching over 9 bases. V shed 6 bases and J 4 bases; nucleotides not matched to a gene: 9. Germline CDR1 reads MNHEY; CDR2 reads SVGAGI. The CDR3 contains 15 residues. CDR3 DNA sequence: TGTGCCAGCAGCCCCGGGACAGGGATCGGAGAGACCCAGTACTTC. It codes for CASSPGTGIGETQYF.

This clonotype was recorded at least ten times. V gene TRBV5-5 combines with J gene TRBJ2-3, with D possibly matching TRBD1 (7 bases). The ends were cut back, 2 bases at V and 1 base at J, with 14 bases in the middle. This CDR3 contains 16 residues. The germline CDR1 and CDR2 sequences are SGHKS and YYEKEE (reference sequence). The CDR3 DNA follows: TGTGCCAGCAGCTTAGGCGGGACAGTAGGCACAGATACGCAGTATTTT. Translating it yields CASSLGGTVGTDTQYF.

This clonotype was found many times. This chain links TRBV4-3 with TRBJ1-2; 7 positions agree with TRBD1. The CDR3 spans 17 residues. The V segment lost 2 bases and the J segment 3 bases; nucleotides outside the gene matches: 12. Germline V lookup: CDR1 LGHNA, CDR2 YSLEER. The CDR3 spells CASSQRAGTANYYGYTF. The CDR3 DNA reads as TGCGCCAGCAGCCAAAGGGCCGGGACAGCAAATTACTATGGCTACACCTTC.

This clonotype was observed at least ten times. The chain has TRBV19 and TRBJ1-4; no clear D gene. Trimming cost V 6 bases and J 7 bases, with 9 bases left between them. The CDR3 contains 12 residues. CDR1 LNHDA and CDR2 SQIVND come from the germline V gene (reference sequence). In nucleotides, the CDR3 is TGTGCCAGTAGAGAGGGCGGTGAAAAACTGTTTTTT. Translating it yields CASREGGEKLFF.

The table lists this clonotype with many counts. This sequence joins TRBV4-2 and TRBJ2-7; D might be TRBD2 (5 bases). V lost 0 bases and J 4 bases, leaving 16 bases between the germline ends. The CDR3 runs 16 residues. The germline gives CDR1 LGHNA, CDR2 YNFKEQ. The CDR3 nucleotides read TGTGCCAGCAGCCAAGAATTCGGGGATCTGGGTTACGAGCAGTACTTC. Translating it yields CASSQEFGDLGYEQYF.

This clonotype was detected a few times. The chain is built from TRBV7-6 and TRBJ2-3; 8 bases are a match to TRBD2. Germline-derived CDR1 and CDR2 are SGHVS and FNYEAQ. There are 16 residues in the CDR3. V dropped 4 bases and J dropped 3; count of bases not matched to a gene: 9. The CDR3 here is CASSSPPGTRTDTQYF. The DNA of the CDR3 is TGTGCCAGCAGCTCCCCCCCCGGGACTAGAACAGATACGCAGTATTTT.

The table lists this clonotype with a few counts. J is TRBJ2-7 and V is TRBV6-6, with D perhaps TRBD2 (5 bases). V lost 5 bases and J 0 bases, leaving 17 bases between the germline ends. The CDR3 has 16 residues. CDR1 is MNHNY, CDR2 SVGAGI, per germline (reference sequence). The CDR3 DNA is TGTGCCAGCAGTGCCGGAGGACGGTATAGCTCCTACGAGCAGTACTTC. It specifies CASSAGGRYSSYEQYF.

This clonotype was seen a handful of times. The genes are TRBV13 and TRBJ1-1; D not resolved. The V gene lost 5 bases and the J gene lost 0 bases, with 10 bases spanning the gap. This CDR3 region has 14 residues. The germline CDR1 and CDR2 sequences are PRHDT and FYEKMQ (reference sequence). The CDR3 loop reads CASSTREMNTEAFF. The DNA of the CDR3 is TGTGCCAGCAGCACGCGGGAGATGAACACTGAAGCTTTCTTT.

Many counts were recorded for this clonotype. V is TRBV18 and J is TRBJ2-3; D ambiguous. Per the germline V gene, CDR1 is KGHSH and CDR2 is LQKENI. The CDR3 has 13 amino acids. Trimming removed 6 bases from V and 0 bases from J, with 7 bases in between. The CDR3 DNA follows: TGTGCCAGCTCCCCAATCAGCACAGATACGCAGTATTTT. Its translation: CASSPISTDTQYF.

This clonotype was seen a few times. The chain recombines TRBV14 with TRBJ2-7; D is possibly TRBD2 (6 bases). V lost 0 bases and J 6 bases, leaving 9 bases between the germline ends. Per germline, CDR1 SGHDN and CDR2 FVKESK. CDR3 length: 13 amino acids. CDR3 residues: CASSQDRRGEQYF. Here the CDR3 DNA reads TGTGCCAGCAGCCAAGATAGGCGGGGCGAGCAGTACTTC.

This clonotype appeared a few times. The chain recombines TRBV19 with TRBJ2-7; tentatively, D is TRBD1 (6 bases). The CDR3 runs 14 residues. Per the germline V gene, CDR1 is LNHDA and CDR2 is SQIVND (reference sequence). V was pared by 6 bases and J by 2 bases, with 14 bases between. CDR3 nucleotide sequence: TGTGCCAGTAGACCGGGACACTTAACCTACGAGCAGTACTTC. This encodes CASRPGHLTYEQYF. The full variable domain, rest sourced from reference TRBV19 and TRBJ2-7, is DGGITQSPKYLFRKEGQNVTLSCEQNLNHDAMYWYRQDPGQGLRLIYYSQIVNDFQKGDIAEGYSVSREKKESFPLTVTSAQKNPTAFYLCASRPGHLTYEQYFGPGTRLTVT.